The 18 T cell receptor beta chains listed next were all sequenced from one sample in a study of post-analysis software for immune sequencing data. Regarding the study as a whole: Relative to controls, patients had several TRBV segments at higher frequency, with TRBV5-6, TRBV5-1 and TRBV20-1 among these.

No cognate antigen is known for these TCRs. Libraries were made from TCR beta cDNA, and they carried unique molecular identifiers. MiXCR, applied by TCRdb to the PCR reads, yields one record per CDR3 protein. The repertoire holds roughly 540,000 distinct CDR3 sequences, with about a third as singletons. Source material: blood. The receptors originated from a girl younger than 18 with multiple sclerosis.

The V call is TRBV7-9, the J call TRBJ1-1; D is possibly TRBD1 (5 bases). CDR3 length: 11 residues. Trimming shortened V by 5 bases and J by 8 bases, and 9 bases separated the two germline ends. CDR1 is SEHNR, CDR2 FQNEAQ, per germline (reference sequence). CDR3 in amino acids: CASSIPGEAFF. The CDR3 bases are TGTGCCAGCAGCATACCAGGGGAAGCTTTCTTT. The full variable domain, its missing parts supplied by reference TRBV7-9 and TRBJ1-1, is DTGVSQNPRHKITKRGQNVTFRCDPISEHNRLYWYRQTLGQGPEFLTYFQNEAQLEKSRLLSDRFSAERPKGSFSTLEIQRTEQGDSAMYLCASSIPGEAFFGQGTRLTVV.

This clonotype was detected a few times. A junction boundary mismatches the germline segment, possibly from a read error. This chain's CDR3 is CAGSLEAAGGEAFF. The CDR3 DNA reads TGTGCCGGCAGCTTGGAGGCAGCAGGGGGAGAAGCTTTCTTT. V is TRBV7-9 and J is TRBJ1-1; TRBD1 aligns across 7 bases. The CDR3 sequence is 14 residues long. CDR1 SEHNR and CDR2 FQNEAQ come from the germline V gene (reference sequence). Drawing the rest from reference TRBV7-9 and TRBJ1-1, the complete variable domain is DTGVSQNPRHKITKRGQNVTFRCDPISEHNRLYWYRQTLGQGPEFLTYFQNEAQLEKSRLLSDRFSAERPKGSFSTLEIQRTEQGDSAMYLCAGSLEAAGGEAFFGQGTRLTVV.

This clonotype was seen only a few times. This sequence joins TRBV12-3 or TRBV12-4 and TRBJ1-5; D possibly corresponds to TRBD1 (5 bases). There are 13 residues in the CDR3. Trimming shortened V by 7 bases and J by 4 bases, and 11 bases separated the two germline ends. CDR3: CASTWGGNQPQHF. Written as DNA, the CDR3 is TGTGCCAGCACCTGGGGGGGGAATCAGCCCCAGCATTTT.

This clonotype was observed a single time. The chain uses TRBV5-1 and TRBJ1-2, with D hard to call. This CDR3 contains 13 residues. Per the germline V gene, CDR1 is SGHRS and CDR2 is YFSETQ. With 0 bases removed from V and 8 bases from J, the gap between germline ends came to 11 bases. CDR3 in DNA: TGCGCCAGCAGCTTGGTACAGAGGGTCGGCTACACCTTC. Amino acids: CASSLVQRVGYTF.

A remark on this clonotype: A much larger clone is a single base away; this may be a read error. This sequence joins TRBV5-1 and TRBJ2-5; 9 bases map to TRBD1. Germline loops: CDR1 SGHRS, CDR2 YFSETQ. CDR3 size: 13 residues. The CDR3 here is CASNTGGGETRYF. CDR3 bases: TGCGCCAGCAACACAGGGGGCGGTGAGACCCGGTACTTC.

The chain joins TRBV12-3 or TRBV12-4 to TRBJ2-3, with 11 bases aligning to TRBD1. The trim removed 4 bases at V and 4 bases at J, leaving 10 bases unmatched. The CDR3 consists of 17 residues. CDR3 in amino acids: CASSYGRTGGFSDTQYF. The CDR3 DNA follows: TGTGCCAGCAGTTATGGTCGGACAGGGGGCTTTTCAGATACGCAGTATTTT.

J is TRBJ1-2 and V is TRBV5-1; D is perhaps TRBD1 (5 bases). Trimming pared 4 bases from V and 3 bases from J, leaving 16 bases between. CDR3 length: 15 amino acids. Germline V gives CDR1 SGHRS, CDR2 YFSETQ. This CDR3 is CASSQGGGTDYGYTF. In nucleotides, the CDR3 is TGCGCCAGCAGCCAGGGTGGCGGGACGGACTATGGCTACACCTTC. The variable domain in full, completed from reference TRBV5-1 and TRBJ1-2, reads KAGVTQTPRYLIKTRGQQVTLSCSPISGHRSVSWYQQTPGQGLQFLFEYFSETQRNKGNFPGRFSGRQFSNSRSEMNVSTLELGDSALYLCASSQGGGTDYGYTFGSGTRLTVV.

This clonotype was seen a few times. V is TRBV10-3 and J is TRBJ2-7; 15 bases are a match to TRBD2. Germline CDR1 ENHRY, CDR2 SYGVKD. V shed 6 bases and J 5 bases; nucleotides not matched to a gene: 2. The CDR3 contains 14 residues. CDR3 in amino acids: CAISGTSGGNEQYF. The CDR3 DNA reads as TGTGCCATCAGCGGGACTAGCGGGGGGAACGAGCAGTACTTC.

V and J are TRBV24-1 and TRBJ2-3; maybe TRBD1 (6 bases). CDR1 and CDR2 from the germline V gene are KGHDR and SFDVKD. Trimming removed 6 bases from V and 4 bases from J, with 16 bases in between. This CDR3 comprises 15 residues. The CDR3 DNA follows: TGTGCCACCAGTAAAGGGGGACGCCCGGCAGATACGCAGTATTTT. Its protein product is CATSKGGRPADTQYF.

The rearrangement links TRBV20-1 to TRBJ1-5, with 7 bases fitting TRBD1. Germline loops: CDR1 DFQATT, CDR2 SNEGSKA (reference sequence). This CDR3 comprises 14 residues. Unmatched junction bases numbered 8, after V lost 6 bases and J lost 3 bases. CDR3 DNA: TGCAGTGCGTCGGGACAGCAACTCAATCAGCCCCAGCATTTT. Its protein is CSASGQQLNQPQHF.

A single count supports this clonotype. This chain uses TRBV18 with TRBJ2-7, with no clear D. This CDR3 region has 14 residues. Germline V gene sequence: CDR1 KGHSH, CDR2 LQKENI. V shed 0 bases and J shed 2 bases, with 8 bases lying between them. CDR3 sequence reads: CASSPPVRTYEQYF. CDR3 bases: TGTGCCAGCTCACCACCGGTCAGAACCTACGAGCAGTACTTC.

The chain combines TRBV29-1 with TRBJ2-7; 7 bases agree with TRBD1. The CDR3 totals 12 residues. The J segment lost 6 bases and the V segment lost 3 bases, leaving 5 bases of the junction unmatched. The germline CDR1 and CDR2 sequences are SQVTM and ANQGSEA. CDR3: CSVEAGGSEQYF. CDR3 DNA: TGCAGCGTTGAGGCAGGGGGTTCCGAGCAGTACTTC.

This chain uses TRBV6-2 or TRBV6-3 with TRBJ2-3; possibly TRBD2 for D (5 bases). Germline assignment: CDR1 MNHEY and CDR2 SVGEGT. Trimming cost V 7 bases and J 6 bases, with 14 bases left between them. CDR3 length: 13 residues. The CDR3 coding sequence is TGTGCCAGCACCGCCGTGGAGGCCGATACGCAGTATTTT. Translating it yields CASTAVEADTQYF.

The chain recombines TRBV6-2 or TRBV6-3 with TRBJ1-6; possibly TRBD1 for D (5 bases). In germline, CDR1 is MNHEY, CDR2 SVGEGT. This CDR3 contains 15 residues. V was clipped by 5 bases and J by 7 bases, with 15 bases between them. The chain's CDR3 is CASSRRTRGNSPLHF. CDR3 nucleotide sequence: TGTGCCAGCAGTCGCAGGACGCGGGGGAATTCACCCCTCCACTTT.

The rearrangement links TRBV20-1 to TRBJ2-1; D is possibly TRBD1 or TRBD2 (5 bases each). With the DNA end fitting TRBJ2-7 better, the J assignment may be wrong. This CDR3 contains 15 residues. Germline V lookup: CDR1 DFQATT, CDR2 SNEGSKA (reference sequence). The CDR3: CSATPGPRSYNEQYF. The DNA for the CDR3 is TGCAGTGCAACTCCGGGACCCCGCTCCTACAATGAGCAGTACTTC.

The CDR3, as DNA: TGCGCCAGCAGCACCCTTGCAGGGGAGGGCACTGAAGCTTTCTTT. It translates to CASSTLAGEGTEAFF. V gene TRBV5-1 combines with J gene TRBJ1-1, with D maybe TRBD1 (6 bases). CDR1 SGHRS and CDR2 YFSETQ come from the germline V gene. Trimming took 4 bases from V and 4 from J, leaving 17 bases between them. This CDR3 region has 15 residues.

This clonotype came up a few times. The genes are TRBV5-6 and TRBJ2-4; maybe TRBD1 (5 bases). The tail of the sequence fits TRBJ2-7 better, so the J call may be wrong. Looked up from germline, CDR1 is SGHDT and CDR2 is YYEEEE. This CDR3 has 13 residues. This CDR3 reads CASSDDRTYEQYF. The CDR3 DNA follows: TGTGCCAGCAGTGATGACAGAACCTACGAGCAGTACTTC.

CDR3 region: CASSQETSGGAKYRETQYF. The CDR3 bases are TGTGCCAGCAGCCAAGAGACTAGCGGGGGGGCCAAGTATCGAGAGACCCAGTACTTC. The chain combines TRBV3-1 with TRBJ2-5; 14 nucleotides agree with TRBD2. Losses at the gene ends were 0 bases for V and 4 bases for J; bases not matched to a gene: 10. Germline CDR1 is LGHDT and CDR2 is YNNKEL (reference sequence). This CDR3 comprises 19 residues.